The T cell receptor (beta chain) described here comes from a study of shared clonotypes between healthy human individuals. CD45RO-negative CD8 cells positively selected for CCR7 made up the naive population, which excluded terminally differentiated effector memory CD45RA+ cells. The repertoire was sequenced with immunoSEQ multiplex PCR; TCRdb's copy has only in-frame clones and lacks some. The profile shows 1.5 million to 2.5 million clones, over 85% of them singletons. This clone has a single count. V lost 0 bases and J lost 3, with 13 bases in between. CDR1 is LNHDA and CDR2 is SQIVND in the germline V gene (reference sequence). The CDR3 length is 16 residues.

The sequence was collected from a man between 18 and 29 years old in good health. This rearrangement joins TRBV19 to TRBJ2-3; D not resolved. The specimen was naive CD8+ T cells sorted from blood. CDR3: CASSIEGLGSTDTQYF. The CDR3 DNA follows: TGTGCCAGTAGTATAGAAGGATTAGGATCTACAGATACGCAGTATTTT.